This record covers a single T cell receptor (beta chain). The data belong to a study of beta chain features in type 1 diabetes. Expressed TCRB transcripts were sequenced, since all the RNA that had been isolated was reverse transcribed. Some clones are missing from TCRdb's copy, which holds only in-frame ones; the method was immunoSEQ multiplex PCR. The table records about 290,000 clones, around 7.3% of them present only once. This CDR3 is built from 17 residues. CDR1 and CDR2 from the germline V gene are KGHSH and LQKENI. V lost 1 base, J lost 1 base, and 16 bases lay in between. This clonotype originated in a woman aged 18-29 years in good health. The sequenced sample was central memory CD4+ T cells from blood. The V gene is TRBV18, the J gene TRBJ2-5; D assignment may be TRBD1 or TRBD2 (6 bases each). CDR3 amino acids: CASSPRGAQGTQETQYF. CDR3 sequence (DNA): TGTGCCAGCTCACCACGGGGGGCGCAAGGCACCCAAGAGACCCAGTACTTC.